A selection of T cell receptor beta chains follows, all from one sample in a study of CD8 T cells in Susac syndrome. MiXCR, applied by TCRdb to the immunoSEQ multiplex PCR reads, yields one record per CDR3 protein. The sample holds about 120,000 distinct CDR3 sequences, about 95% seen once. The sequenced material came from CD4+ T cells from PBMCs. All receptors come from a human donor in good health. Each CDR3 is given with its conserved first and last residue. The D gene is left open where the match is weak. The size field is filled for only some rows; it gives once, few, many or a size class.

V gene: TRBV18; J gene: TRBJ1-2; clone size: .; D gene: TRBD1; CDR3 protein: CASSDLQGWNGYTF; CDR3 DNA: TGTGCCAGCTCAGATTTACAGGGGTGGAATGGCTACACCTTC
V gene: TRBV5-6; J gene: TRBJ2-1; clone size: .; D gene: TRBD2; CDR3 protein: CASSPFSGTSYNEQFF; CDR3 DNA: TGTGCCAGCAGTCCCTTCAGTGGGACTAGCTACAATGAGCAGTTCTTC
V gene: TRBV9; J gene: TRBJ2-6; clone size: .; D gene: .; CDR3 protein: CASSVGQSSGANVLTF; CDR3 DNA: TGTGCCAGCAGCGTAGGGCAGTCCTCTGGGGCCAACGTCCTGACTTTC
V gene: TRBV27; J gene: TRBJ2-7; clone size: once; D gene: TRBD1; CDR3 protein: CASRRTGTYEQYF; CDR3 DNA: TGTGCCAGCAGGCGGACAGGTACCTACGAGCAGTACTTC
V gene: TRBV2; J gene: TRBJ2-2; clone size: once; D gene: TRBD2; CDR3 protein: CASRTSGGNTGELFF; CDR3 DNA: TGTGCCAGCAGGACTAGCGGGGGTAACACCGGGGAGCTGTTTTTT
V gene: TRBV20-1; J gene: TRBJ1-1; clone size: .; D gene: .; CDR3 protein: CSASPTEAFF; CDR3 DNA: TGCAGTGCTAGTCCCACTGAAGCTTTCTTT
V gene: TRBV29-1; J gene: TRBJ2-7; clone size: .; D gene: .; CDR3 protein: CSVGSARSNEQYF; CDR3 DNA: TGCAGCGTTGGTAGCGCACGGTCCAACGAGCAGTACTTC
V gene: TRBV6-1; J gene: TRBJ2-6; clone size: .; D gene: TRBD1; CDR3 protein: CASSEGVGTGGASGANVLTF; CDR3 DNA: TGTGCCAGCAGTGAAGGCGTCGGGACAGGGGGCGCGTCGGGGGCCAACGTCCTGACTTTC
V gene: TRBV6-2/TRBV6-3; J gene: TRBJ2-1; clone size: .; D gene: TRBD2; CDR3 protein: CASRPLKLAGADREQFF; CDR3 DNA: TGTGCCAGCAGACCTTTAAAACTAGCGGGAGCAGACCGAGAGCAGTTCTTC
V gene: TRBV29-1; J gene: TRBJ2-7; clone size: .; D gene: .; CDR3 protein: CSVEKQGGLGLYF; CDR3 DNA: TGCAGCGTTGAGAAGCAGGGGGGGCTAGGGTTGTACTTC
V gene: TRBV2; J gene: TRBJ2-2; clone size: .; D gene: .; CDR3 protein: CASSEGPPDTGELFF; CDR3 DNA: TGTGCCAGCAGTGAAGGGCCCCCGGACACCGGGGAGCTGTTTTTT
V gene: TRBV7-2; J gene: TRBJ2-1; clone size: .; D gene: .; CDR3 protein: CASSPLLPGNEQFF; CDR3 DNA: TGTGCCAGCAGCCCTTTGTTGCCGGGGAATGAGCAGTTCTTC
V gene: TRBV25-1; J gene: TRBJ1-2; clone size: .; D gene: .; CDR3 protein: CASSESPPDNYGYTF; CDR3 DNA: TGTGCCAGCAGTGAATCCCCGCCGGATAACTATGGCTACACCTTC
V gene: TRBV5-8; J gene: TRBJ2-5; clone size: .; D gene: .; CDR3 protein: CASSWRETQYF; CDR3 DNA: TGTGCCAGCAGCTGGAGGGAGACCCAGTACTTC
V gene: TRBV27; J gene: TRBJ2-2; clone size: .; D gene: .; CDR3 protein: CASRHRADSGELFF; CDR3 DNA: TGTGCCAGCAGGCACAGGGCAGACAGCGGGGAGCTGTTTTTT
V gene: TRBV27; J gene: TRBJ1-5; clone size: .; D gene: .; CDR3 protein: CASSLAGLGNQPQHF; CDR3 DNA: TGTGCCAGCAGTTTGGCCGGTCTGGGCAATCAGCCCCAGCATTTT
V gene: TRBV23-1; J gene: TRBJ2-1; clone size: .; D gene: TRBD2; CDR3 protein: CASSLIREGRGNEQFF; CDR3 DNA: TGCGCCAGCAGTCTGATCCGGGAGGGCCGCGGCAATGAGCAGTTCTTC
V gene: TRBV28; J gene: TRBJ1-1; clone size: .; D gene: .; CDR3 protein: CASSLKIQSLLGGNTEAFF; CDR3 DNA: TGTGCCAGCAGTTTAAAAATCCAAAGCCTTCTAGGGGGTAACACTGAAGCTTTCTTT
V gene: TRBV18; J gene: TRBJ1-6; clone size: .; D gene: .; CDR3 protein: CASSPPDRSPLHF; CDR3 DNA: TGTGCCAGCTCACCCCCCGACCGTTCACCCCTCCACTTT
V gene: TRBV5-1; J gene: TRBJ2-5; clone size: .; D gene: TRBD2; CDR3 protein: CASSSSTGLAGVETQYF; CDR3 DNA: TGCGCCAGCAGCTCTTCGACGGGACTAGCGGGAGTCGAGACCCAGTACTTC
V gene: TRBV28; J gene: TRBJ2-7; clone size: .; D gene: .; CDR3 protein: CASSPRGAYSSYEQYF; CDR3 DNA: TGTGCCAGCAGTCCACGAGGTGCTTATAGCTCCTACGAGCAGTACTTC
V gene: TRBV10-3; J gene: TRBJ2-7; clone size: .; D gene: .; CDR3 protein: CAIRTEPPLYEQYF; CDR3 DNA: TGTGCCATAAGGACGGAGCCCCCGTTATACGAGCAGTACTTC
V gene: TRBV11-1; J gene: TRBJ2-7; clone size: .; D gene: TRBD1; CDR3 protein: CASSPDRGIYEQYF; CDR3 DNA: TGTGCCAGCAGTCCCGACAGGGGAATCTACGAGCAGTACTTC
V gene: TRBV6-5; J gene: TRBJ2-1; clone size: .; D gene: TRBD2; CDR3 protein: CASSYGEGLAFYNEQFF; CDR3 DNA: TGTGCCAGCAGTTACGGGGAAGGACTAGCTTTTTACAATGAGCAGTTCTTC
V gene: TRBV11-3; J gene: TRBJ2-7; clone size: .; D gene: TRBD2; CDR3 protein: CASSYASGPYEQYF; CDR3 DNA: TGTGCCAGCAGCTACGCTAGCGGACCCTACGAGCAGTACTTC
V gene: TRBV9; J gene: TRBJ2-3; clone size: .; D gene: .; CDR3 protein: CASSVAWGETDTQYF; CDR3 DNA: TGTGCCAGCAGCGTAGCCTGGGGAGAGACAGATACGCAGTATTTT